This T cell receptor beta chain was captured in a study of identical twins. Study-level points and caveats: Its conclusions, products of cross-sectional statistical analysis, did not come from following the same donors. Fewer insertions marked abundant cord blood beta clonotypes; young adult naive trended weakly, memory not at all. Beta out-of-frame sequences displayed a weaker excess of sharing between twins. Models underestimated how often monozygotic twins shared out-of-frame TCR alpha.

This CDR3 spans 15 amino acids. With 6 bases clipped from V and 8 bases from J, the junction kept 8 bases outside the gene matches. CDR1 KGHSH and CDR2 LQKENI come from the germline V gene. Via MiXCR, TCRdb re-called the 5' RACE reads, giving one row per CDR3 protein. The repertoire holds 700,000 to 950,000 distinct CDR3 sequences, with roughly an eighth as singletons. This clonotype was detected a few times. The antigen is undetermined. These records were also assigned to another study, of yellow fever vaccine responses in identical twins.

The receptor was derived from a woman aged 18-29 years in good health. The sequenced sample consisted of PBMCs. The rearrangement joins TRBV18 to TRBJ2-1; 12 bases are shared with TRBD2. CDR3 in DNA: TGTGCCAGCTCCGGGACTAGCGGGCTCTGGGATGAGCAGTTCTTC. Amino acids: CASSGTSGLWDEQFF.